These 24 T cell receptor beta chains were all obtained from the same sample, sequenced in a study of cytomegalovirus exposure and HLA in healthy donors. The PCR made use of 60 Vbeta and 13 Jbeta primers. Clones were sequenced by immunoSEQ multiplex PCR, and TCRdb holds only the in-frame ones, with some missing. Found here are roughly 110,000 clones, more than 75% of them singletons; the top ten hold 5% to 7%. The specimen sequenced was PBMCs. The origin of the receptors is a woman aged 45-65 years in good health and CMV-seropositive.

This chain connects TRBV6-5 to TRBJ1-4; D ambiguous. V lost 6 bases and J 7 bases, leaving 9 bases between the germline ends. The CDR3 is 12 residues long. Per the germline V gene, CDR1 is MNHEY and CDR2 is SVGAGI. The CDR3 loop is CASRPHGEKLFF. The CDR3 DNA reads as TGTGCCAGCAGACCTCACGGTGAAAAACTGTTTTTT.

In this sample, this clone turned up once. The CDR3, as DNA: TGTGCCAGCAGTTCCCCACAGGGGGCAGCTGGAGATACGCAGTATTTT. Residues: CASSSPQGAAGDTQYF. V and J are TRBV28 and TRBJ2-3, with 9 bases fitting TRBD1. The V segment lost 4 bases and the J segment 5 bases; nucleotides outside the gene matches: 10. The germline V gene has CDR1 MDHEN and CDR2 SYDVKM. The CDR3 contains 16 residues.

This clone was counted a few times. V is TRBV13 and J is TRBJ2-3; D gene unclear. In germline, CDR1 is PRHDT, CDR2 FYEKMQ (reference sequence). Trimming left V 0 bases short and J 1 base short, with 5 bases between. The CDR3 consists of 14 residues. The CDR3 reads CASSLGPGTDTQYF. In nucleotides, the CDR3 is TGTGCCAGCAGCTTAGGTCCCGGCACAGATACGCAGTATTTT.

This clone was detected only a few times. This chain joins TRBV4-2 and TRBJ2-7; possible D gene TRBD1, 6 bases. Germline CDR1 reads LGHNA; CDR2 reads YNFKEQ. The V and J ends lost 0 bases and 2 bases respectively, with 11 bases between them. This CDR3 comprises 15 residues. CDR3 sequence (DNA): TGTGCCAGCAGCCAAGATTGGGACATCACCTACGAGCAGTACTTC. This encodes CASSQDWDITYEQYF.

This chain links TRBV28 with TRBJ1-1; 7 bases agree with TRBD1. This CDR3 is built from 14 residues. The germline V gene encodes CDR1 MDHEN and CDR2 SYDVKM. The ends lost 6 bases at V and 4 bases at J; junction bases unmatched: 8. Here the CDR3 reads CASRGQSRSTEAFF. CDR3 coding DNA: TGTGCCAGCAGGGGACAGTCGCGGAGCACTGAAGCTTTCTTT.

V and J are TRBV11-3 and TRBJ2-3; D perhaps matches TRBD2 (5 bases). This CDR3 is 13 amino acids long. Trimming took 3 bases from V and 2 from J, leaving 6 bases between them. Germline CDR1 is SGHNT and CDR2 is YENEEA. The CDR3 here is CASSLGDTDTQYF. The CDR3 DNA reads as TGTGCCAGCAGCTTGGGAGACACAGATACGCAGTATTTT.

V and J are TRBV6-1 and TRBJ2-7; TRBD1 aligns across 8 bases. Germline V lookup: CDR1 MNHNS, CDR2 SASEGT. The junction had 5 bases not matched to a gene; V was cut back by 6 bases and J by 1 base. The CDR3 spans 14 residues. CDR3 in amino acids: CASRVDRGSYEQYF. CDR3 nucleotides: TGTGCCAGCAGGGTAGACAGGGGATCCTACGAGCAGTACTTC.

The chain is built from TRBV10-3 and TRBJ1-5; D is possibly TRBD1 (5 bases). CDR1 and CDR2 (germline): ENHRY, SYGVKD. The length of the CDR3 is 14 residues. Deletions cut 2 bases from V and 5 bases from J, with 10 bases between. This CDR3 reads CAISEGGTDQPQHF. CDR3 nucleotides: TGTGCCATCAGTGAGGGGGGGACGGATCAGCCCCAGCATTTT.

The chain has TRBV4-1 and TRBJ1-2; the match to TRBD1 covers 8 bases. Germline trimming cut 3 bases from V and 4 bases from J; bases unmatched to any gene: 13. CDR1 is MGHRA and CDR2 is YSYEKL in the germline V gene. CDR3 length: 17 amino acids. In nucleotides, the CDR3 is TGCGCCAGCAGCCATCCCCCTGACCGGGACAGGCCCTATGGCTACACCTTC. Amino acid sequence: CASSHPPDRDRPYGYTF.

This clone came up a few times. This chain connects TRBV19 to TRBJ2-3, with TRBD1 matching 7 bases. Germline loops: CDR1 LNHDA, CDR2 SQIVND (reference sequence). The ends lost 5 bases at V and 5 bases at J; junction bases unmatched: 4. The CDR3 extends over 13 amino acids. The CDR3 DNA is TGTGCCAGTAGTGACAGGGCCGGAGATACGCAGTATTTT. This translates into CASSDRAGDTQYF.

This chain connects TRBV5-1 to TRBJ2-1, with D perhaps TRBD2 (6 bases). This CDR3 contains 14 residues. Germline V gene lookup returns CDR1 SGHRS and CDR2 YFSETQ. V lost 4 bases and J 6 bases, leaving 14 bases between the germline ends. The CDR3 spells CASSTSDGGNEQFF. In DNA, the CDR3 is TGCGCCAGCAGCACATCGGACGGGGGCAATGAGCAGTTCTTC.

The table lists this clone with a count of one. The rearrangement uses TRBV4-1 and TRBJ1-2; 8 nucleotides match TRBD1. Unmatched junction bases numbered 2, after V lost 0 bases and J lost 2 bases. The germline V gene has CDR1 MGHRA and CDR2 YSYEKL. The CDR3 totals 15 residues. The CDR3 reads CASSQEQGGNYGYTF. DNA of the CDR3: TGCGCCAGCAGCCAAGAACAGGGGGGAAACTATGGCTACACCTTC.

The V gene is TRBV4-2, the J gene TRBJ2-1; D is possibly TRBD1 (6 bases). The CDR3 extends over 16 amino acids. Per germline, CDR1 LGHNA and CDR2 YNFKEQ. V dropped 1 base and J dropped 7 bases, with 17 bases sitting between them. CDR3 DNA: TGTGCCAGCAGCCAAGGGGGGCGCGGGTCCCAAAATGAGCAGTTCTTC. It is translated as CASSQGGRGSQNEQFF.

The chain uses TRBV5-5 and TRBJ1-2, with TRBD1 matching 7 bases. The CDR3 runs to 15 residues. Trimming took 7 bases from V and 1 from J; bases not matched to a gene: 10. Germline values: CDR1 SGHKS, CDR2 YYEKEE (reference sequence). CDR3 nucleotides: TGTGCCAGCGGGGGGACAGAAACCTTTAACTATGGCTACACCTTC. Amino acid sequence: CASGGTETFNYGYTF.

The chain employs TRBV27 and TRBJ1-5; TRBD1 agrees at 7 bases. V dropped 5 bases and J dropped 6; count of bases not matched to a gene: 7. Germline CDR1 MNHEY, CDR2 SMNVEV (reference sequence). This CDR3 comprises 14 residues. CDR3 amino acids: CASSRRQGGQPQHF. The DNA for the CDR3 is TGTGCCAGCAGTCGAAGACAGGGAGGTCAGCCCCAGCATTTT.

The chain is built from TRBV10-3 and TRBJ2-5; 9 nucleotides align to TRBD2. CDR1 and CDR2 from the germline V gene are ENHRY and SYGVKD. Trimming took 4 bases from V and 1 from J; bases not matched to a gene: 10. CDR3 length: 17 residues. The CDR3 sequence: CAISANQLAGTQETQYF. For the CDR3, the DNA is TGTGCCATCAGTGCCAATCAACTAGCGGGTACCCAAGAGACCCAGTACTTC.

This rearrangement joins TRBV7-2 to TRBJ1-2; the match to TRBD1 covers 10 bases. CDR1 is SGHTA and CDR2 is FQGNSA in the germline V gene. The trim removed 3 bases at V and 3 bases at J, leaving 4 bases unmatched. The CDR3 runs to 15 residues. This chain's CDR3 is CASSFTTGGHYGYTF. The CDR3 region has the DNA TGTGCCAGCAGCTTTACGACAGGGGGCCACTATGGCTACACCTTC. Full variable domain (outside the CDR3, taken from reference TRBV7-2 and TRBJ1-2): GAGVSQSPSNKVTEKGKDVELRCDPISGHTALYWYRQSLGQGLEFLIYFQGNSAPDKSGLPSDRFSAERTGGSVSTLTIQRTQQEDSAVYLCASSFTTGGHYGYTFGSGTRLTVV.

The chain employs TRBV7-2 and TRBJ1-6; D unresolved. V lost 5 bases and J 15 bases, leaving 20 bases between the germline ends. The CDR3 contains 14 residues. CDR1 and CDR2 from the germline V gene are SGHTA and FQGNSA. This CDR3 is CASSPADGRRLLHF. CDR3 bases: TGTGCCAGCAGCCCGGCCGACGGTCGGAGGCTCCTCCACTTT.

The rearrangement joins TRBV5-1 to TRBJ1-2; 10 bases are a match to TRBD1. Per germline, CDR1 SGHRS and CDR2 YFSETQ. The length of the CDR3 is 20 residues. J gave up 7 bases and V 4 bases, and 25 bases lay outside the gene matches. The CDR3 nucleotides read TGCGCCAGCAGCCCTATCGTCCCTAGGGACAGGGGCCGCTCAACGGGTGGCTACACCTTC. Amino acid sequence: CASSPIVPRDRGRSTGGYTF.

The CDR3 is CASTVDRDGYNEQFF. The CDR3 DNA reads TGTGCCAGCACCGTGGACAGGGACGGCTACAATGAGCAGTTCTTC. The chain carries TRBV5-5 and TRBJ2-1; TRBD1 matches at 8 bases. The CDR3 totals 15 residues. V was clipped by 6 bases and J by 3 bases; unmatched bases: 8. Germline CDR1 SGHKS, CDR2 YYEKEE (reference sequence).

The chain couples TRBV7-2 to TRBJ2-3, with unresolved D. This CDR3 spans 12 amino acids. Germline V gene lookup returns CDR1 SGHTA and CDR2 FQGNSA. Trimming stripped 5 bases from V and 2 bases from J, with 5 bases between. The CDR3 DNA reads TGTGCCAGCAGCCGTAACACAGATACGCAGTATTTT. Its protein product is CASSRNTDTQYF.

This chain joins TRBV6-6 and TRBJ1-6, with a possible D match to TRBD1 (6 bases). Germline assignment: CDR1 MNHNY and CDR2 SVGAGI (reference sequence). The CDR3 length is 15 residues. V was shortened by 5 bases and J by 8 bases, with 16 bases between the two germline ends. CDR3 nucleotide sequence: TGTGCCAGCAGTAACCCGGACAGTCGATATTCACCCCTCCACTTT. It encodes CASSNPDSRYSPLHF.

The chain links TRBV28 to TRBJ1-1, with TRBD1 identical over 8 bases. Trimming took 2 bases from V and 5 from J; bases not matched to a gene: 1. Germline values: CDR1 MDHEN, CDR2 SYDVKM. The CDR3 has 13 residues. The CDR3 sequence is CASSLTGGTEAFF. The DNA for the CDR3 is TGTGCCAGCAGTTTAACAGGGGGAACTGAAGCTTTCTTT.

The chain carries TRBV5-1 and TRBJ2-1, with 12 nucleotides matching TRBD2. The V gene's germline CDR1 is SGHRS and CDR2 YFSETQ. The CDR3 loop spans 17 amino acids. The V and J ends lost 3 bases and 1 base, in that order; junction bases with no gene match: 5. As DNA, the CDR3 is TGCGCCAGCAGCTGGGGGACTAGCGGGCTATCCTACAATGAGCAGTTCTTC. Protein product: CASSWGTSGLSYNEQFF.